These T cell receptor beta chains were read from a single sample in a study of cytomegalovirus exposure and HLA in healthy donors. The table came from immunoSEQ multiplex PCR; TCRdb's copy has only in-frame clones and leaves some out. The sample lists roughly 150,000 clones; 80% to 90% were seen once. The sequenced sample was PBMCs. Every receptor here comes from a male donor in good health and CMV-seronegative. Both conserved end residues are part of each CDR3. Each record gives: V gene, clone size, D gene, J gene, CDR3 DNA, CDR3 protein. A D gene is named only where the DNA matches it firmly. Size values are once, few and many counts, or a class for expanded clones, and some rows have none.

v_call: TRBV7-2; clone_size: NA; d_call: NA; j_call: TRBJ2-7; cdr3_nt: TGTGCCAGCAGCTCCGAGAGGGCCGGGATCTCCTACGAGCAGTACTTC; cdr3_aa: CASSSERAGISYEQYF
v_call: TRBV6-5; clone_size: NA; d_call: NA; j_call: TRBJ2-1; cdr3_nt: TGTGCCAGCAGAAGGGGGCGGGATGCCTACAATGAGCAGTTCTTC; cdr3_aa: CASRRGRDAYNEQFF
v_call: TRBV27; clone_size: NA; d_call: TRBD1; j_call: TRBJ1-2; cdr3_nt: TGTGCCAGCAGTCACGGGGACAGGGATGGCTACACCTTC; cdr3_aa: CASSHGDRDGYTF
v_call: TRBV18; clone_size: NA; d_call: NA; j_call: TRBJ1-1; cdr3_nt: TGTGCCAGCTCACCACTCAGGGAGGGCACTGAAGCTTTCTTT; cdr3_aa: CASSPLREGTEAFF
v_call: TRBV7-2; clone_size: NA; d_call: NA; j_call: TRBJ1-4; cdr3_nt: TGTGCCAGCAGCTCGACAGCGATTAATGAAAAACTGTTTTTT; cdr3_aa: CASSSTAINEKLFF
v_call: TRBV18; clone_size: NA; d_call: NA; j_call: TRBJ2-1; cdr3_nt: TGTGCCAGCTCATTTCAACAGAGCTCCTACAATGAGCAGTTCTTC; cdr3_aa: CASSFQQSSYNEQFF
v_call: TRBV7-2; clone_size: NA; d_call: TRBD2; j_call: TRBJ2-7; cdr3_nt: TGTGCCAGCAGCCACCAGCGGGGGGACTACGAGCAGTACTTC; cdr3_aa: CASSHQRGDYEQYF
v_call: TRBV28; clone_size: NA; d_call: NA; j_call: TRBJ2-7; cdr3_nt: TGTGCCAGCAGTTTCAGGCTTTTTCAGGGGACCCTCTACGAGCAGTACTTC; cdr3_aa: CASSFRLFQGTLYEQYF
v_call: TRBV19; clone_size: NA; d_call: TRBD1; j_call: TRBJ2-5; cdr3_nt: TGTGCCAGTAGTATAGGGGGACAGGGGAGTCAAGAGACCCAGTACTTC; cdr3_aa: CASSIGGQGSQETQYF
v_call: TRBV6-5; clone_size: NA; d_call: NA; j_call: TRBJ2-7; cdr3_nt: TGTGCCACCAAACAGACGGGAAGCCACGAGCAGTACTTC; cdr3_aa: CATKQTGSHEQYF
v_call: TRBV13; clone_size: few; d_call: NA; j_call: TRBJ1-1; cdr3_nt: TGTGCCAGCAGCTACCCGGTATCGGGCACTGAAGCTTTCTTT; cdr3_aa: CASSYPVSGTEAFF
v_call: TRBV19; clone_size: NA; d_call: NA; j_call: TRBJ2-1; cdr3_nt: TGTGCCAGTATTAGCGGAAGCTACAATGAGCAGTTCTTC; cdr3_aa: CASISGSYNEQFF
v_call: TRBV9; clone_size: NA; d_call: NA; j_call: TRBJ2-7; cdr3_nt: TGTGCCAGCAGCGTAGAGGGGCGTGGGAACGAGCAGTACTTC; cdr3_aa: CASSVEGRGNEQYF
v_call: TRBV7-6; clone_size: NA; d_call: TRBD1; j_call: TRBJ1-1; cdr3_nt: TGTGCCAGCAGCTCATTAGCCGGACAGGGGAACACTGAAGCTTTCTTT; cdr3_aa: CASSSLAGQGNTEAFF
v_call: TRBV11-1; clone_size: NA; d_call: NA; j_call: TRBJ2-3; cdr3_nt: TGTGCCAGCAGCCCGGTGGTGGAGAACACAGATACGCAGTATTTT; cdr3_aa: CASSPVVENTDTQYF
v_call: TRBV7-8; clone_size: NA; d_call: TRBD1; j_call: TRBJ2-1; cdr3_nt: TGTGCCAGCAGCACACGACAGGGGGCGCACAATGAGCAGTTCTTC; cdr3_aa: CASSTRQGAHNEQFF
v_call: TRBV20-1; clone_size: NA; d_call: NA; j_call: TRBJ2-5; cdr3_nt: TGCAGTGCCAGGCGTGGGGAGACCCAGTACTTC; cdr3_aa: CSARRGETQYF
v_call: TRBV12-2; clone_size: NA; d_call: NA; j_call: TRBJ1-1; cdr3_nt: TGTGCAAGGGGAGAGGGACAGGGAGCATCCCTTGAAGCTTTCTTT; cdr3_aa: CARGEGQGASLEAFF
v_call: TRBV18; clone_size: NA; d_call: NA; j_call: TRBJ2-3; cdr3_nt: TGTGCCAGCTCTCAGACTGTGACTAGCACAGATACGCAGTATTTT; cdr3_aa: CASSQTVTSTDTQYF
v_call: TRBV5-1; clone_size: NA; d_call: TRBD2; j_call: TRBJ2-7; cdr3_nt: TGCGCCAGCAGCTTGGGGCTAGCGGGGGGCTCCTACGAGCAGTACTTC; cdr3_aa: CASSLGLAGGSYEQYF
v_call: TRBV28; clone_size: NA; d_call: NA; j_call: TRBJ1-2; cdr3_nt: TGTGCCAGCAGTTCGAACGGGGGTCGGTATGGCTACACCTTC; cdr3_aa: CASSSNGGRYGYTF
v_call: TRBV5-4; clone_size: NA; d_call: TRBD2; j_call: TRBJ2-1; cdr3_nt: TGTGCCAGCAGCTTGCCCCCGTCGGGGGGAAGATACAATGAGCAGTTCTTC; cdr3_aa: CASSLPPSGGRYNEQFF
v_call: TRBV7-2; clone_size: NA; d_call: TRBD2; j_call: TRBJ2-1; cdr3_nt: TGTGCCAGCAGCTTACCTAGCGGTTCCTACAATGAGCAGTTCTTC; cdr3_aa: CASSLPSGSYNEQFF
v_call: TRBV29-1; clone_size: few; d_call: NA; j_call: TRBJ1-4; cdr3_nt: TGCAGCGTTGGCTTTGGGGGGGGAGAGGAAAAACTGTTTTTT; cdr3_aa: CSVGFGGGEEKLFF
v_call: TRBV7-2; clone_size: NA; d_call: NA; j_call: TRBJ2-5; cdr3_nt: TGTGCCAGCAGCTTAGAAGCAGGGGAGGGTGAGACCCAGTACTTC; cdr3_aa: CASSLEAGEGETQYF
v_call: TRBV5-4; clone_size: NA; d_call: NA; j_call: TRBJ2-3; cdr3_nt: TGTGCCAGCAGCTCCTATCTCGGACAGTTCCGCACAGATACGCAGTATTTT; cdr3_aa: CASSSYLGQFRTDTQYF
v_call: TRBV5-1; clone_size: NA; d_call: TRBD2; j_call: TRBJ2-1; cdr3_nt: TGCGCCAGCACATGGAGGACTAGCGGGAGGGCAGACAATGAGCAGTTCTTC; cdr3_aa: CASTWRTSGRADNEQFF
v_call: TRBV28; clone_size: few; d_call: TRBD1; j_call: TRBJ2-5; cdr3_nt: TGTGCCAGCAGGCCAAATACAGGGGCCATCCAAGAGACCCAGTACTTC; cdr3_aa: CASRPNTGAIQETQYF
v_call: TRBV4-2; clone_size: few; d_call: NA; j_call: TRBJ1-2; cdr3_nt: TGTGCCAGCAGCCAAGATTGGCAGGGGCAGAGTCTCTATGGCTACACCTTC; cdr3_aa: CASSQDWQGQSLYGYTF
v_call: TRBV15; clone_size: NA; d_call: NA; j_call: TRBJ1-1; cdr3_nt: TGTGCCACCAGCAGAGGTGACGGGGCTGAAGCTTTCTTT; cdr3_aa: CATSRGDGAEAFF
v_call: TRBV19; clone_size: NA; d_call: TRBD1; j_call: TRBJ2-1; cdr3_nt: TGTGCCAGTAGTATTCGGACAGGGGTTTTGTACAATGAGCAGTTCTTC; cdr3_aa: CASSIRTGVLYNEQFF
v_call: TRBV19; clone_size: NA; d_call: TRBD2; j_call: TRBJ2-5; cdr3_nt: TGTGCCAGTAGTATGGGACTAGCGGTCCAAGAGACCCAGTACTTC; cdr3_aa: CASSMGLAVQETQYF
v_call: TRBV7-3; clone_size: NA; d_call: TRBD1; j_call: TRBJ2-1; cdr3_nt: TGTGCCAGCAGCCTACAGGGGCGGAGCTCCTACAATGAGCAGTTCTTC; cdr3_aa: CASSLQGRSSYNEQFF
v_call: TRBV5-5; clone_size: once; d_call: TRBD1; j_call: TRBJ1-5; cdr3_nt: TGTGCCAGCAGCGGGACAGGTCTGGGCAATCAGCCCCAGCATTTT; cdr3_aa: CASSGTGLGNQPQHF
v_call: TRBV6-5; clone_size: NA; d_call: NA; j_call: TRBJ2-1; cdr3_nt: TGTGCCAGCAGTTATGGGGGGTGGACTGCCTACAATGAGCAGTTCTTC; cdr3_aa: CASSYGGWTAYNEQFF
v_call: TRBV2; clone_size: NA; d_call: TRBD1; j_call: TRBJ2-3; cdr3_nt: TGTGCCAGCAGGGATCCGGGACAGCACACAGATACGCAGTATTTT; cdr3_aa: CASRDPGQHTDTQYF
v_call: TRBV5-4; clone_size: NA; d_call: NA; j_call: TRBJ2-1; cdr3_nt: TGTGCCAGCAGCTTGGGCAGGTTGGGTTTGGGCTCTACCTACAATGAGCAGTTCTTC; cdr3_aa: CASSLGRLGLGSTYNEQFF
v_call: TRBV5-1; clone_size: NA; d_call: NA; j_call: TRBJ1-1; cdr3_nt: TGCGCCAGCAGCCCCGATAGGGGGACGAACACTGAAGCTTTCTTT; cdr3_aa: CASSPDRGTNTEAFF
v_call: TRBV30; clone_size: NA; d_call: NA; j_call: TRBJ1-4; cdr3_nt: TGTGCCTGGAGTACTGGGGACTATAATGAAAAACTGTTTTTT; cdr3_aa: CAWSTGDYNEKLFF
v_call: TRBV7-8; clone_size: NA; d_call: TRBD1; j_call: TRBJ2-7; cdr3_nt: TGTGCCAGCAGCCCCCGGGACAGGAGGAGCTACGAGCAGTACTTC; cdr3_aa: CASSPRDRRSYEQYF
v_call: TRBV2; clone_size: NA; d_call: NA; j_call: TRBJ2-5; cdr3_nt: TGTGCCAGCAGGCAGGGGTGGCGAGAGACCCAGTACTTC; cdr3_aa: CASRQGWRETQYF
v_call: TRBV6-5; clone_size: once; d_call: TRBD2; j_call: TRBJ2-1; cdr3_nt: TGTGCCAGCAGTTTGATGACTAGCGACAATGAGCAGTTCTTC; cdr3_aa: CASSLMTSDNEQFF
v_call: TRBV28; clone_size: NA; d_call: TRBD1; j_call: TRBJ1-5; cdr3_nt: TGTGCCAGCAGTGGAGAGAATGGACAGGGGGGCAATCAGCCCCAGCATTTT; cdr3_aa: CASSGENGQGGNQPQHF
v_call: TRBV28; clone_size: NA; d_call: TRBD1; j_call: TRBJ1-6; cdr3_nt: TGTGCCAGCAGTACTAACAGGGGGCGCGGGGTGAATTCACCCCTCCACTTT; cdr3_aa: CASSTNRGRGVNSPLHF
v_call: TRBV11-2; clone_size: NA; d_call: NA; j_call: TRBJ2-7; cdr3_nt: TGTGCCAGCAGCTTAGGCAGGGTCTACGAGCAGTACTTC; cdr3_aa: CASSLGRVYEQYF
v_call: TRBV27; clone_size: NA; d_call: TRBD1; j_call: TRBJ1-5; cdr3_nt: TGTGCCAGCAGTTTGGCAGGGGGAGGTCAGCCCCAGCATTTT; cdr3_aa: CASSLAGGGQPQHF
v_call: TRBV6-1; clone_size: NA; d_call: NA; j_call: TRBJ2-7; cdr3_nt: TGTGCCAGCAGTGAGCCAGGGGTCCCCCACTACGAGCAGTACTTC; cdr3_aa: CASSEPGVPHYEQYF
v_call: TRBV7-3; clone_size: NA; d_call: TRBD2; j_call: TRBJ2-3; cdr3_nt: TGTGCCAGCAGCTTACTGGATCAGCGGGGGGGCCTTCTTTCGGATACGCAGTATTTT; cdr3_aa: CASSLLDQRGGLLSDTQYF
v_call: TRBV19; clone_size: NA; d_call: TRBD1; j_call: TRBJ1-1; cdr3_nt: TGTGCCAGTAGTAGTACAGGGGCGAACACTGAAGCTTTCTTT; cdr3_aa: CASSSTGANTEAFF
v_call: TRBV2; clone_size: NA; d_call: NA; j_call: TRBJ2-1; cdr3_nt: TGTGCCAGCAGTGAAGTAAATGAGCAGTTCTTC; cdr3_aa: CASSEVNEQFF
v_call: TRBV25-1; clone_size: NA; d_call: TRBD1; j_call: TRBJ2-7; cdr3_nt: TGTGCCAGCAGTGAAGGGACAGGGTCGAAGTACTTC; cdr3_aa: CASSEGTGSKYF
v_call: TRBV7-9; clone_size: NA; d_call: TRBD1; j_call: TRBJ1-2; cdr3_nt: TGTGCCAGCAGCTTAAGGAGGACAGGGGACGGCTATGGCTACCCCTTC; cdr3_aa: CASSLRRTGDGYGYPF
v_call: TRBV28; clone_size: NA; d_call: NA; j_call: TRBJ2-6; cdr3_nt: TGTGCCAGCAGTTTGCGTCTCTCTGGGGCCAACGTCCTGACTTTC; cdr3_aa: CASSLRLSGANVLTF
v_call: TRBV7-3; clone_size: NA; d_call: NA; j_call: TRBJ2-1; cdr3_nt: TGTGCCAGCAGCTTAGAAATTCGCGGGACCTACAATGAGCAGTTCTTC; cdr3_aa: CASSLEIRGTYNEQFF